This T cell receptor beta chain is from a study of T cells in tumors after PD-1 blockade. Whole-study context: Excluded were patients with checkpoint blockade, immunosuppressants, or radiotherapy or other anti-cancer therapy within 4 weeks. During anti-PD-1 treatment, some patients continued daily vismodegib 150 mg.

Produced via immunoSEQ multiplex PCR; TCRdb's table is partial and in-frame only. Here the sample spans 61,000 or so clones, around 80% being singletons. Regarding the study as a whole: Peripheral recruitment is suggested, as some novel exhausted tumor clones were in pre-treatment blood.

To note about this clone: Its antigen is not known.

Germline V gene data show CDR1 as LGHNA and CDR2 as YNFKEQ. The CDR3 runs to 14 residues. Trimming took 1 base from V and 5 from J, leaving 11 bases between them. The TCR comes from a human donor with basal cell carcinoma. This chain connects TRBV4-2 to TRBJ1-1; D call uncertain. Material: PBMCs, obtained before anti-PD-1 treatment. CDR3 protein: CASSQAGSGTEAFF. CDR3 sequence (DNA): TGTGCCAGCAGCCAAGCGGGTTCGGGGACTGAAGCTTTCTTT.